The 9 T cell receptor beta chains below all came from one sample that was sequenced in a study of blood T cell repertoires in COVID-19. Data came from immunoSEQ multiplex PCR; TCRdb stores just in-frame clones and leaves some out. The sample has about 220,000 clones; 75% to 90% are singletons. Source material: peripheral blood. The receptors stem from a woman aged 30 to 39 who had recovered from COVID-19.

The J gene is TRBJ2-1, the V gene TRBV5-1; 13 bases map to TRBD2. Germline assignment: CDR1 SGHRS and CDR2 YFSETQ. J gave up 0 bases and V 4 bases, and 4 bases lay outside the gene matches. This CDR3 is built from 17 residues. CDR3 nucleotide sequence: TGCGCCAGCAGCACCGGACTAGCGGGAGACTCCTACAATGAGCAGTTCTTC. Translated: CASSTGLAGDSYNEQFF.

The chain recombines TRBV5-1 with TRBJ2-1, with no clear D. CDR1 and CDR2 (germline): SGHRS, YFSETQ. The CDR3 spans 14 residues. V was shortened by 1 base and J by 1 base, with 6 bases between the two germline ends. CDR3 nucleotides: TGCGCCAGCAGCTTGCGTACATCCTACAATGAGCAGTTCTTC. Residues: CASSLRTSYNEQFF.

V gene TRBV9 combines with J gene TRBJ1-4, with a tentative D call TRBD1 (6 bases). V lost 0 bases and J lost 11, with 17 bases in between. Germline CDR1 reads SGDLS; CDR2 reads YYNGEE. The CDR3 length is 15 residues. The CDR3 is CASSVAPGASPKLFF. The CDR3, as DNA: TGTGCCAGCAGCGTAGCCCCAGGGGCTTCTCCCAAACTGTTTTTT.

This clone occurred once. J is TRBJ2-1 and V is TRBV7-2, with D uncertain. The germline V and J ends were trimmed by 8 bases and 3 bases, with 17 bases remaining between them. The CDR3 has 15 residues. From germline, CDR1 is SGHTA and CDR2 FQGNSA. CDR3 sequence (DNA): TGTGCCAGCGTGCAGGCACAGAATTTCTACAATGAGCAGTTCTTC. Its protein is CASVQAQNFYNEQFF. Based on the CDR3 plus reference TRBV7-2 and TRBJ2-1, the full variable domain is GAGVSQSPSNKVTEKGKDVELRCDPISGHTALYWYRQSLGQGLEFLIYFQGNSAPDKSGLPSDRFSAERTGGSVSTLTIQRTQQEDSAVYLCASVQAQNFYNEQFFGPGTRLTVL.

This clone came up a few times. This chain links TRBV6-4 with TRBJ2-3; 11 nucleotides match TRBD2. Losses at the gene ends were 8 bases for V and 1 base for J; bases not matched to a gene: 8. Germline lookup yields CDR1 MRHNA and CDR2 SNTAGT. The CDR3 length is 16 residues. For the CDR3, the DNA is TGTGCCAGCTCCGAGGATAGCGGGGGGGGCACAGATACGCAGTATTTT. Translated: CASSEDSGGGTDTQYF.

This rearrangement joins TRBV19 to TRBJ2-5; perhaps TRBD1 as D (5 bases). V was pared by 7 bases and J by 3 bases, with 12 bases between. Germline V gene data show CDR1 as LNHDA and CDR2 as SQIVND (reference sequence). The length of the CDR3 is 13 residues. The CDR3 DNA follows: TGTGCCAGTAAAGACAGATTCGAAGAGACCCAGTACTTC. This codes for CASKDRFEETQYF.

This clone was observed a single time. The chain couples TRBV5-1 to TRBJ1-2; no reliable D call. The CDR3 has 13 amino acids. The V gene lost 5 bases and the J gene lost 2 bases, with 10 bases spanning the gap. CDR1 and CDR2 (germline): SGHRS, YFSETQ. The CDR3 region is CASRQELNYGYTF. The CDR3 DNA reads TGCGCCAGCAGGCAGGAATTAAACTATGGCTACACCTTC. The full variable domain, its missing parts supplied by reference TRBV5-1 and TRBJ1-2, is KAGVTQTPRYLIKTRGQQVTLSCSPISGHRSVSWYQQTPGQGLQFLFEYFSETQRNKGNFPGRFSGRQFSNSRSEMNVSTLELGDSALYLCASRQELNYGYTFGSGTRLTVV.

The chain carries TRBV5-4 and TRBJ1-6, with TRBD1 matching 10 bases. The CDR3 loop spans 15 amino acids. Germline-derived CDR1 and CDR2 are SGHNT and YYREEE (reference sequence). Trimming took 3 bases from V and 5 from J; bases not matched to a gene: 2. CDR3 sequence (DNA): TGTGCCAGCAGCTCGACAGGGGGCAATAATTCACCCCTCCACTTT. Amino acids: CASSSTGGNNSPLHF.

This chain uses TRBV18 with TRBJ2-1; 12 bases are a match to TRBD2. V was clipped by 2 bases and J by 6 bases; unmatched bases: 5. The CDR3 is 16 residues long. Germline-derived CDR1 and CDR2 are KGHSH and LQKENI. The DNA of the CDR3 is TGTGCCAGCTCACCAACGCTAGCGGGGGGGCTCAATGAGCAGTTCTTC. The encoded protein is CASSPTLAGGLNEQFF.